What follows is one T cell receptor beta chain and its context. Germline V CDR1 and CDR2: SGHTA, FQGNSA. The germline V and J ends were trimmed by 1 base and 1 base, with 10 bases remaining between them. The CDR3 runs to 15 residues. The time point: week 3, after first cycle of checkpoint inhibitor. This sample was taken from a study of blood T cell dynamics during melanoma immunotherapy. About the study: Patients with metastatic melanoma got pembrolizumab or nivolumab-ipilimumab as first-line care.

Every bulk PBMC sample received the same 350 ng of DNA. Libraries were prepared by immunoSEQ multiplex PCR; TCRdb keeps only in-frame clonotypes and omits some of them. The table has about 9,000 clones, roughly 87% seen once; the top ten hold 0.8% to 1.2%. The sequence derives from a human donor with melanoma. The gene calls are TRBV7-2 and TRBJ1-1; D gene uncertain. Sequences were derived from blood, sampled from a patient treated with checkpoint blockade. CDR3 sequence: CASSLVGGSNTEAFF. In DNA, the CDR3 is TGTGCCAGCAGCTTAGTTGGAGGCTCGAACACTGAAGCTTTCTTT.